These 26 T cell receptor beta chains originate from one sample sequenced in a study of T cells after yellow fever vaccination (dated by TCRdb to about 2019). Libraries were built with 5' RACE. The sequencing machine was an Illumina HiSeq 2500. In-frame beta chains were kept once TCRdb had trimmed the public reads at Q25 with fastp and called clones with MiXCR. Rows matching on CDR3 protein sequence are summarized as one entry with the most common DNA and genes. Within this sample are over 300,000 distinct CDR3 sequences, with about 6.9% of them counted one time only. Roughly a sixth of the sample lies in the top ten. Per the publication, the treatment or condition label means: live attenuated yellow fever vaccine strain. The sequences come from PBMCs, collected about 49 days after the first yellow fever vaccination. Source of these receptors: a young man who received the YFV17D yellow fever vaccine.

This clonotype has a count of ten or more. V and J are TRBV3-1 and TRBJ2-6, with D uncertain. The CDR3 spans 14 residues. Trimming removed 4 bases from V and 4 bases from J, with 8 bases in between. Germline V gives CDR1 LGHDT, CDR2 YNNKEL (reference sequence). As DNA, the CDR3 is TGTGCCAGCAGCCTTTCTCAGGGGGCCAACGTCCTGACTTTC. This translates into CASSLSQGANVLTF.

The chain uses TRBV14 and TRBJ2-3; D perhaps matches TRBD2 (6 bases). V lost 7 bases, J lost 5 bases, and 13 bases lay in between. Looked up from germline, CDR1 is SGHDN and CDR2 is FVKESK. The CDR3 contains 13 residues. The CDR3 coding sequence is TGTGCCAGCACGCGACTAGGCCGAGATACGCAGTATTTT. Translating gives CASTRLGRDTQYF.

This clonotype was seen many times. This chain links TRBV4-3 with TRBJ1-4; perhaps TRBD1 as D (5 bases). Trimming stripped 4 bases from V and 0 bases from J, with 12 bases between. The germline V gene has CDR1 LGHNA and CDR2 YSLEER. The CDR3 runs to 16 residues. CDR3 nucleotides: TGCGCCAGCAGCCCAACGGGGGGGGCAACTAATGAAAAACTGTTTTTT. It encodes CASSPTGGATNEKLFF.

The rearrangement links TRBV10-3 to TRBJ2-1; 9 nucleotides align to TRBD1. CDR1 and CDR2 (germline): ENHRY, SYGVKD. The CDR3 is made up of 17 amino acids. V lost 3 bases and J lost 3; bases outside the gene matches: 9. CDR3 protein: CAISDTRDRVYYNEQFF. The CDR3 DNA sequence: TGTGCCATCAGTGACACCCGGGACAGGGTTTACTACAATGAGCAGTTCTTC.

This clonotype was counted only a few times. This rearrangement joins TRBV7-9 to TRBJ2-1; tentative D call: TRBD2 (7 bases). Per germline, CDR1 SEHNR and CDR2 FQNEAQ (reference sequence). V lost 4 bases, J lost 7 bases, and 20 bases lay in between. The CDR3 totals 16 residues. The CDR3 region has the DNA TGTGCCAGCAGCTCGATAGCGGGCGGGGGCCTAAATGAGCAGTTCTTC. It translates to CASSSIAGGGLNEQFF.

A few counts support this clonotype. This chain uses TRBV7-9 with TRBJ2-7; possible D gene TRBD1, 6 bases. Germline values: CDR1 SEHNR, CDR2 FQNEAQ (reference sequence). V lost 5 bases to trimming and J lost 3 bases, with 11 bases between them. This CDR3 spans 13 amino acids. CDR3 DNA sequence: TGTGCCAGCAGCCCACGGACAGACTACGAGCAGTACGTC. This gives the protein CASSPRTDYEQYV.

On this clonotype: Germline and junction disagree at one end, which may indicate a read error. The genes are TRBV3-1 and TRBJ2-2; 11 bases line up with TRBD2. The CDR3 consists of 17 residues. Looked up from germline, CDR1 is LGHDT and CDR2 is YNNKEL (reference sequence). The CDR3 reads CACSRRSGGAHTGELFF. Here the CDR3 DNA reads TGTGCCTGCAGCCGACGTAGCGGGGGGGCCCACACCGGGGAGCTGTTTTTT.

The V gene is TRBV13, the J gene TRBJ1-1; TRBD1 is a possible D gene (5 bases). With 3 bases removed from V and 5 bases from J, the gap between germline ends came to 13 bases. This CDR3 contains 14 residues. From germline, CDR1 is PRHDT and CDR2 FYEKMQ (reference sequence). The CDR3 here is CASSFYSGTTEAFF. CDR3 sequence (DNA): TGTGCCAGCAGCTTTTATTCAGGGACGACTGAAGCTTTCTTT.

This clonotype was seen a few times. This chain links TRBV4-2 with TRBJ2-7; D tentatively fits TRBD1 or TRBD2 (6 bases each). V shed 4 bases and J shed 4 bases, with 20 bases lying between them. Germline V gene sequence: CDR1 LGHNA, CDR2 YNFKEQ. The CDR3 contains 16 residues. The CDR3 DNA is TGTGCCAGCAGCCCTCCGGGGGCAGCAGAAATATACGAGCAGTACTTC. As protein: CASSPPGAAEIYEQYF.

This clonotype was seen a few times. The rearrangement uses TRBV18 and TRBJ1-1; D might be TRBD1 (6 bases). Germline V gives CDR1 KGHSH, CDR2 LQKENI. The germline V and J ends were trimmed by 2 bases and 8 bases, with 12 bases remaining between them. The CDR3 covers 13 residues. In DNA form, the CDR3 reads TGTGCCAGCTCACCAGGAATCGACAGGGAAGCTTTCTTT. Its translation is CASSPGIDREAFF. Based on the CDR3 plus reference TRBV18 and TRBJ1-1, the full variable domain is NAGVMQNPRHLVRRRGQEARLRCSPMKGHSHVYWYRQLPEEGLKFMVYLQKENIIDESGMPKERFSAEFPKEGPSILRIQQVVRGDSAAYFCASSPGIDREAFFGQGTRLTVV.

This clonotype was detected only a few times. V gene TRBV19 combines with J gene TRBJ2-2; D uncertain. Germline V gene data show CDR1 as LNHDA and CDR2 as SQIVND (reference sequence). V lost 7 bases, J lost 0 bases, and 6 bases lay in between. The CDR3 is made up of 13 amino acids. CDR3 in DNA: TGTGCCAGTACTGGACCGAACACCGGGGAGCTGTTTTTT. It yields the protein CASTGPNTGELFF.

The chain carries TRBV27 and TRBJ1-6; perhaps TRBD1 as D (5 bases). Trimming pared 0 bases from V and 4 bases from J, leaving 10 bases between. This CDR3 region has 16 residues. Germline assignment: CDR1 MNHEY and CDR2 SMNVEV (reference sequence). CDR3 nucleotides: TGTGCCAGCAGTTTATCCCCAGGGTGGTATAATTCACCCCTCCACTTT. It specifies CASSLSPGWYNSPLHF.

V is TRBV27 and J is TRBJ2-5; D may be TRBD1 (5 bases). Looked up from germline, CDR1 is MNHEY and CDR2 is SMNVEV (reference sequence). Trimming took 2 bases from V and 5 from J, leaving 15 bases between them. This CDR3 has 15 amino acids. CDR3 sequence: CASSLDRPDRETQYF. As DNA, the CDR3 is TGTGCCAGCAGTTTAGACAGACCCGACCGGGAGACCCAGTACTTC.

This clonotype was detected only a few times. The chain uses TRBV20-1 and TRBJ2-1, with a weak D call TRBD1 (5 bases). The germline V gene has CDR1 DFQATT and CDR2 SNEGSKA (reference sequence). CDR3 size: 11 residues. This CDR3 is CLGAGPNEQFF. The CDR3, as DNA: TGCCTTGGGGCAGGGCCCAATGAGCAGTTCTTC.

This clonotype showed up just a few times. This rearrangement joins TRBV12-3 or TRBV12-4 to TRBJ1-1; D uncertain. V was pared by 5 bases and J by 1 base, with 11 bases between. The CDR3 covers 14 residues. This CDR3 reads CASSPDWANTEAFF. The CDR3 nucleotides read TGTGCCAGCAGTCCGGACTGGGCGAACACTGAAGCTTTCTTT.

The chain has TRBV2 and TRBJ2-3; D is perhaps TRBD2 (5 bases). The CDR3 loop spans 15 amino acids. Germline assignment: CDR1 SNHLY and CDR2 FYNNEI. The V end lost 1 base, the J end lost 3 bases, and 11 bases lay between the germline ends. The CDR3 here is CASSEEASRTDTQYF. The CDR3, as DNA: TGTGCCAGCAGTGAAGAGGCTAGCAGGACAGATACGCAGTATTTT.

This clonotype was found a few times. J is TRBJ1-5 and V is TRBV6-5; D is unclear. Trimming cost V 0 bases and J 7 bases, with 13 bases left between them. Germline CDR1 is MNHEY and CDR2 is SVGAGI. This CDR3 comprises 15 residues. CDR3: CASSYSYGLRQPQHF. CDR3 sequence (DNA): TGTGCCAGCAGTTACTCTTATGGTTTGCGGCAGCCCCAGCATTTT.

This clonotype was seen only a few times. CDR3 amino acids: CASSLRAGNLYEQYV. The CDR3 DNA reads TGTGCCAGCAGTTTACGGGCAGGCAATCTCTACGAGCAGTACGTC. V and J are TRBV28 and TRBJ2-7, with D unresolved. Germline lookup yields CDR1 MDHEN and CDR2 SYDVKM. The CDR3 extends over 15 amino acids. Trimming stripped 2 bases from V and 3 bases from J, with 14 bases between.

This clonotype was seen only a few times. The genes are TRBV12-3 or TRBV12-4 and TRBJ2-2, with 7 bases that match TRBD1. The V gene end was trimmed by 7 bases and the J gene end by 4 bases; junction bases not matched to a gene: 12. CDR3 size: 16 residues. Written as DNA, the CDR3 is TGTGCCAGCAACCCGAACAGGGGTCGTGGCACCGGGGAGCTGTTTTTT. Translated, it gives CASNPNRGRGTGELFF.

V gene TRBV10-3 combines with J gene TRBJ1-1; D remains ambiguous. Germline-derived CDR1 and CDR2 are ENHRY and SYGVKD. The CDR3 length is 15 residues. Trimming took 6 bases from V and 3 from J, leaving 17 bases between them. The CDR3 protein is CAISRQDARDTEAFF. The CDR3 DNA reads TGTGCCATCAGCCGGCAGGATGCTCGGGACACTGAAGCTTTCTTT.

This clonotype was counted between two and nine times. The rearrangement uses TRBV4-1 and TRBJ1-2; a possible D gene is TRBD1 (5 bases). Trimming cost V 1 base and J 7 bases, with 22 bases left between them. CDR1 is MGHRA and CDR2 is YSYEKL in the germline V gene. CDR3 length: 17 residues. This CDR3 is CASSQVVRGSTWSGYTF. The CDR3 nucleotides are TGCGCCAGCAGCCAAGTTGTCCGGGGGTCGACCTGGAGTGGCTACACCTTC.

The chain is built from TRBV20-1 and TRBJ2-2; D unclear. Germline CDR1 is DFQATT and CDR2 is SNEGSKA (reference sequence). Trimming stripped 4 bases from V and 0 bases from J, with 6 bases between. The CDR3 totals 13 residues. The CDR3, as DNA: TGCAGTGCTAACGGGCCGAACACCGGGGAGCTGTTTTTT. Its protein product is CSANGPNTGELFF.

The table lists this clonotype with many counts. V and J are TRBV12-3 or TRBV12-4 and TRBJ1-2; D might be TRBD1 (5 bases). The CDR3 consists of 14 residues. The germline V and J ends were trimmed by 3 bases and 2 bases, with 10 bases remaining between them. The CDR3 is CASSFLGGNYGYTF. The CDR3 DNA follows: TGTGCCAGCAGTTTCTTGGGGGGGAACTATGGCTACACCTTC.

The table lists this clonotype with a few counts. This chain connects TRBV6-1 to TRBJ2-2; D perhaps matches TRBD2 (5 bases). Trimming left V 8 bases short and J 3 bases short, with 13 bases between. The CDR3 has 14 amino acids. CDR1 is MNHNS and CDR2 is SASEGT in the germline V gene. CDR3 in amino acids: CASQTRGYTGELFF. In nucleotides, the CDR3 is TGTGCCAGCCAAACTAGAGGGTACACCGGGGAGCTGTTTTTT.

V gene TRBV18 combines with J gene TRBJ2-2; 8 nucleotides align to TRBD1. The germline gives CDR1 KGHSH, CDR2 LQKENI. Trimming at V came to 2 bases and at J to 3 bases, leaving 5 bases not matched to a gene. The CDR3 contains 16 residues. CDR3 coding DNA: TGTGCCAGCTCACCAACAGGACAGGGAGACACCGGGGAGCTGTTTTTT. It is translated as CASSPTGQGDTGELFF.

This clonotype showed up many times. The V and J genes are TRBV5-1 and TRBJ2-7; 8 bases line up with TRBD2. J lost 4 bases, V lost 7 bases, and 10 bases had no gene match. The CDR3 runs to 14 residues. Per germline, CDR1 SGHRS and CDR2 YFSETQ. CDR3 region: CASRRGGQGYEQYF. CDR3 DNA sequence: TGCGCCAGCCGACGGGGGGGGCAGGGGTACGAGCAGTACTTC.